This T cell receptor (beta chain) was documented in a study of identical twins. Findings and caveats of the study: Invariant MAIT and iNKT cells are populations that could partly confound zero-insertion analyses. Cord blood beta clonotypes present at high abundance carried fewer insertions; no such pattern appeared in memory repertoires.

CDR1 is MDHEN and CDR2 is SYDVKM in the germline V gene. V lost 4 bases and J lost 3, with 16 bases in between. The CDR3 is 15 residues long. TCRdb recomputed calls from the 5' RACE reads with MiXCR, one row per CDR3 protein. The table records 700,000 or so distinct CDR3 sequences, 8.6% of them present only once. This clonotype was seen at least ten times. Antigen unknown. These data also formed part of another study, on yellow fever vaccine responses in identical twins.

This sequence originates from a woman aged 18-29 years in good health. The chain joins TRBV28 to TRBJ2-7; D not resolved. Material: PBMCs. In DNA form, the CDR3 reads TGTGCCAGCAGTTCCCTCCGTCCCCCACTCTACGAGCAGTACTTC. Amino acid sequence: CASSSLRPPLYEQYF.